Listed here is a single TCR beta chain. These data are taken from a study of CD8+ T cells in alopecia areata. RNA extraction was followed by reverse transcription into cDNA, which acted as the sequencing template. Sequenced by immunoSEQ multiplex PCR; TCRdb stores in-frame clones only, minus some. This sample has about 82,000 clones, with roughly 51% found just once. CDR3 length: 13 amino acids. The V gene lost 2 bases and the J gene lost 3 bases, with 8 bases spanning the gap. PBMCs yielded sorted CD4+ and CD8+ T cells. The gene calls are TRBV23-1 and TRBJ2-7; D ambiguous. TRBV23-1 has ORF status, its function being uncertain. This clonotype was obtained from a human donor with alopecia areata. Source material: NKG2D-high CD8+ T cells sorted from blood. CDR3: CASSQRAIYEQYF. Here the CDR3 DNA reads TGCGCCAGCAGTCAAAGGGCGATCTACGAGCAGTACTTC.